This entry is about one TCR beta chain. The data are from a study of T cell responses to AZD1222 COVID-19 vaccine. Sequencing was performed with immunoSEQ multiplex PCR; in TCRdb, only in-frame clones are kept and a portion is missing. This sample has 90,000 to 130,000 clones, with 85% to 90% found just once. CDR3 length: 13 residues. The germline V and J ends were trimmed by 5 bases and 1 base, with 8 bases remaining between them. In germline, CDR1 is WNHNN, CDR2 SYGVQD (reference sequence). The material sequenced was peripheral blood, taken on day 0 of AZD1222 vaccination. The chain links TRBV10-1 to TRBJ1-1; a possible D gene is TRBD1 (6 bases). The clonotype comes from an adult in good health. CDR3 in amino acids: CASSQQGNTEAFF. For the CDR3, the DNA is TGCGCCAGCAGTCAACAGGGGAACACTGAAGCTTTCTTT.